The source of this T cell receptor beta chain is a study of blood T cell repertoires in COVID-19. In the study overall: Samples representing acute and convalescent COVID-19 were sourced from the United States, Italy and Spain. Nucleic acid was either cDNA or gDNA, and it came from T cells, B-cell-depleted T cells, or PBMCs.

The V gene's germline CDR1 is MNHNS and CDR2 SASEGT. The ends lost 0 bases at V and 3 bases at J; junction bases unmatched: 0. The CDR3 spans 14 residues. Original handling: Amplification from reference gene primers served as the basis for estimated nucleated cell counts. The method was immunoSEQ multiplex PCR; TCRdb's version includes in-frame clones alone and lacks a portion of them. D and trimming were read from the DNA, whereas the V and J calls and clone size are those reported in that table. Seen here are over 200,000 clones, nearly 90% observed once, and the top ten hold 10% to 15%. The chain carries TRBV6-1 and TRBJ2-7; TRBD1 aligns across 9 bases. The source of this sequence is a woman aged 18-29 years who had recovered from COVID-19. Material for sequencing was peripheral blood. The chain's CDR3 is CASSEAGQGYEQYF. The CDR3 bases are TGTGCCAGCAGTGAAGCGGGACAGGGCTACGAGCAGTACTTC.